A selection of T cell receptor beta chains follows, all from one sample in a study of cytomegalovirus exposure and HLA in healthy donors. Clones were read by immunoSEQ multiplex PCR, and TCRdb kept only the in-frame ones, dropping some. The sample has tens of thousands of clones, roughly 75% seen once. The sequenced material came from PBMCs. All receptors come from a man aged 25 to 40 in good health and CMV-seropositive. CDR3s include the opening cysteine and the closing phenylalanine or tryptophan. Fields, in order: D gene, clone size, V gene, J gene, CDR3 DNA, CDR3 protein. D genes are given only for firm matches. Not all rows give a size; the values are once, few, many and, for expanded clones, a class.

>TRBD1|NA|TRBV9|TRBJ1-3
TGTGCCAGCAGCGCGGGCCACGGTGCCAGGGGGGACACCATATATTTT
CASSAGHGARGDTIYF
>TRBD1|NA|TRBV27|TRBJ2-3
TGTGCCAGCAGCCGGGACAGAAACACAGATACGCAGTATTTT
CASSRDRNTDTQYF
>NA|few|TRBV2|TRBJ1-2
TGTGCCAGCAGTGAAGACAGCAGTCACTATGGCTACACCTTC
CASSEDSSHYGYTF
>NA|NA|TRBV2|TRBJ2-2
TGTGCCAGCACGAAGGGACATTCGAACACCGGGGAGCTGTTTTTT
CASTKGHSNTGELFF
>NA|NA|TRBV30|TRBJ1-4
TGTGCCTGGAGTGTTTTGGTGGGTACGGGGCTGTTTTTT
CAWSVLVGTGLFF
>TRBD1|NA|TRBV7-9|TRBJ1-4
TGTGCCAGCAGCCCGGGACAGCTTAATGAAAAACTGTTTTTT
CASSPGQLNEKLFF
>NA|NA|TRBV7-9|TRBJ1-3
TGTGCCAGCAGCTTAGGGGGACTCGCCGTATATTTT
CASSLGGLAVYF
>NA|NA|TRBV29-1|TRBJ2-2
TGCAGCGTTGACAGGCCGAACACCGGGGAGCTGTTTTTT
CSVDRPNTGELFF
>NA|few|TRBV21-1|TRBJ1-4
TGTGCCAGCAGCAAACTCCCACCGGGACAGCCTAATGAAAAACTGTTTTTT
CASSKLPPGQPNEKLFF
>NA|once|TRBV27|TRBJ2-1
TGTGCCAGCAGTTTATTCGATGAGCAGTTCTTC
CASSLFDEQFF
>NA|NA|TRBV9|TRBJ2-3
TGTGCCAGCAGCGTCGGGGGGCTTATGGGAGATACGCAGTATTTT
CASSVGGLMGDTQYF
>NA|NA|TRBV9|TRBJ1-1
TGTGCCAGCAGCGTAGCTACAGGGACTGAAGCTTTCTTT
CASSVATGTEAFF
>NA|NA|TRBV5-1|TRBJ2-2
TGCGCCAGCAGCTTCCTGGGTTCTAGCACCGGGGAGCTGTTTTTT
CASSFLGSSTGELFF
>TRBD2|NA|TRBV7-8|TRBJ2-7
TGTGCCAGCAGCTCCGGACTAGCGGGTACCTACGAGCAGTACTTC
CASSSGLAGTYEQYF
>NA|NA|TRBV2|TRBJ1-1
TGTGCCAGCAGGGGGGGGTCTCTCACTGAAGCTTTCTTT
CASRGGSLTEAFF
>TRBD2|few|TRBV6-1|TRBJ2-1
TGTGCCAGCAGTAGCGGGGGTCTTGCCTACAATGAGCAGTTCTTC
CASSSGGLAYNEQFF
>NA|NA|TRBV5-5|TRBJ1-5
TGTGCCAGCAGCTTGAGTAGGAGTCAGCCCCAGCATTTT
CASSLSRSQPQHF
>TRBD1|NA|TRBV5-8|TRBJ1-2
TGTGCCAGCAGCAACCGGGACAGGGGGCCAAACTATGGCTACACCTTC
CASSNRDRGPNYGYTF
>NA|NA|TRBV2|TRBJ2-2
TGTGCCAGCAGTGGGGCTTTAAAGACCGGGGAGCTGTTTTTT
CASSGALKTGELFF
>TRBD2|NA|TRBV30|TRBJ2-7
TGTGCCTGGAGGGGAACTAGCGGGGGAGGCTACGAGCAGTACTTC
CAWRGTSGGGYEQYF
>TRBD1|once|TRBV19|TRBJ1-4
TGTGCCAGTAGTATGGCCGGGACAGCTAATGAAAAACTGTTTTTT
CASSMAGTANEKLFF
>NA|NA|TRBV30|TRBJ1-6
TGTGCCTGGAGTGTGCTCCCTTCAGTGAATTCACCCCTCCACTTT
CAWSVLPSVNSPLHF
>TRBD1|NA|TRBV5-4|TRBJ2-1
TGTGCCAGCAGCTTGAGGGGGACAGGGTTTTCCTACAATGAGCAGTTCTTC
CASSLRGTGFSYNEQFF
>TRBD2|NA|TRBV5-1|TRBJ2-5
TGCGCCAGCAGCCCGGAAGGGAGTTCACCGGGACTAAAAGAGACCCAGTACTTC
CASSPEGSSPGLKETQYF
>TRBD2|NA|TRBV7-2|TRBJ2-7
TGTGCCAGCAGCTTTGGGGACTACAAGCAGTACTTC
CASSFGDYKQYF
>TRBD1|NA|TRBV9|TRBJ1-2
TGTGCCAGCAGCGTAGACGAGGGGGCGCGGTATGGCTACACCTTC
CASSVDEGARYGYTF
>NA|NA|TRBV5-6|TRBJ1-3
TGTGCCAGCAGCTTGTGGTATCGGGGGGCAAGCTCTGGAAACACCATATATTTT
CASSLWYRGASSGNTIYF
>NA|NA|TRBV2|TRBJ2-7
TGTGCCAGCAGTGAAGTGAGGAACTACGAGCAGTACTTC
CASSEVRNYEQYF
>NA|NA|TRBV4-2|TRBJ2-3
TGTGCCAGCAGCCAGGGAACGGACAGTAGCACAGATACGCAGTATTTT
CASSQGTDSSTDTQYF
>TRBD1|NA|TRBV27|TRBJ1-2
TGTGCCAGCAGGAACCGGGACAGTCACGGCTACACCTTC
CASRNRDSHGYTF
>NA|NA|TRBV5-1|TRBJ1-3
TGCGCCAGCAGCTTAACCCGGAGCTCTGGAAACACCATATATTTT
CASSLTRSSGNTIYF
>NA|NA|TRBV5-1|TRBJ1-3
TGCGCCAGCAGCTTGCAGGGGCCGGATTCGGGAAACACCATATATTTT
CASSLQGPDSGNTIYF
>TRBD1|few|TRBV5-6|TRBJ1-6
TGTGCCAGCAGCCCCCGGGACAGGTCCGCAAATTCACCCCTCCACTTT
CASSPRDRSANSPLHF
>NA|NA|TRBV9|TRBJ1-2
TGTGCCAGCAGCGTAGAGAAGGGGCTCTTACATGGCTACACCTTC
CASSVEKGLLHGYTF
>NA|NA|TRBV9|TRBJ1-1
TGTGCCAGCAGCGTAGATCAGGAGGCGAACACTGAAGCTTTCTTT
CASSVDQEANTEAFF
>NA|few|TRBV7-3|TRBJ2-3
TGTGCCAGCAGCTTAGGGGGGTTCACAGATACGCAGTATTTT
CASSLGGFTDTQYF
>NA|NA|TRBV18|TRBJ2-1
TGTGCCAGCTCACCTGGCCGAGGGTACAATGAGCAGTTCTTC
CASSPGRGYNEQFF
>NA|NA|TRBV27|TRBJ1-5
TGTGCCAGCGGAGGGAGCAATCAGCCCCAGCATTTT
CASGGSNQPQHF
>TRBD2|once|TRBV28|TRBJ2-7
TGTGCCAGCGTCGAACGAGCGGGGGGTAGGTACGAGCAGTACTTC
CASVERAGGRYEQYF
>NA|NA|TRBV5-1|TRBJ2-5
TGCGCCAGCGCCCTAGACCAAGAGACCCAGTACTTC
CASALDQETQYF
>NA|NA|TRBV5-8|TRBJ1-5
TGTGCCAGCAGCGCCTCCCCGGGGGTCCAGCCCCAGCATTTT
CASSASPGVQPQHF
>TRBD1|once|TRBV5-1|TRBJ1-1
TGCGCCAGCAGCGAGACAGGGGGCGGGGACACTGAAGCTTTCTTT
CASSETGGGDTEAFF
>NA|once|TRBV27|TRBJ1-6
TGTGCCAGCACTCAGGTCTATAATTCACCCCTCCACTTT
CASTQVYNSPLHF
>NA|NA|TRBV19|TRBJ1-2
TGTGCCAGTAGTATAGATCTGGGGAGTACCTATGGCTACACCTTC
CASSIDLGSTYGYTF
>NA|NA|TRBV2|TRBJ2-1
TGTGCCAGCAGTGAACAGGGATACTCCTACAATGAGCAGTTCTTC
CASSEQGYSYNEQFF
>NA|NA|TRBV27|TRBJ1-1
TGTGCCAGCAGTACAAACAGGGTTGCCAACACTGAAGCTTTCTTT
CASSTNRVANTEAFF
>TRBD2|NA|TRBV11-2|TRBJ2-5
TGTGCCAGCAGCCCCGTATTTGTAGCGGGGAAAGAGACCCAGTACTTC
CASSPVFVAGKETQYF
>NA|few|TRBV6-5|TRBJ1-1
TGTGCCAGCAGGAGGGTCTCGAACACTGAAGCTTTCTTT
CASRRVSNTEAFF
>TRBD1|NA|TRBV11-2|TRBJ1-6
TGTGCCAGCAGCTTCACGGGACAGCATAATTCACCCCTCCACTTT
CASSFTGQHNSPLHF
>TRBD1|NA|TRBV7-9|TRBJ1-2
TGTGCCAGCAGCTCAGTAGGACAGGGGGGCTATGGCTACACCTTC
CASSSVGQGGYGYTF
>TRBD2|NA|TRBV2|TRBJ2-1
TGTGCCAGCAGCGCGGGGGGCGTTCTAGATGAGCAGTTCTTC
CASSAGGVLDEQFF
>TRBD1|NA|TRBV4-1|TRBJ1-3
TGCGCCAGCAGCCAAGATCGACAGGGGATAAACACCATATATTTT
CASSQDRQGINTIYF
>TRBD2|NA|TRBV4-2|TRBJ2-7
TGTGCCAGCAGCCAAGAGAGGACTAGCCCTATCTACGAGCAGTACTTC
CASSQERTSPIYEQYF
>TRBD1|NA|TRBV7-9|TRBJ1-2
TGTGCCAGCAGCTTGGGTGGGGACAGAACATCTAACTATGGCTACACCTTC
CASSLGGDRTSNYGYTF